This record looks at one T cell receptor (beta chain) sequence and its context. The antigen it binds to is not known. Per-base qualities were not stored, and no clone one base away is much larger. Explained via the paper, the time point label denotes: cycle 2 day 1 (C2D1) of nivolumab. All trial patients had relapsed after autologous stem cell transplantation, with cohorts A, B and C differing in prior brentuximab vedotin exposure. The trial cohort included roughly 60 patients with relapsed/refractory classical Hodgkin lymphoma, and each patient had a best overall response of complete response, partial response or progressive disease. Trial patients were treated with single-agent nivolumab in the multi-cohort phase II CheckMate 205 trial. An independent review committee assessed best overall response using the 2007 International Working Group response criteria. Trial PBMCs were obtained immediately prior to nivolumab initiation (C1D1) and on therapy at cycle 2 day 1 and cycle 4 day 1. Peripheral blood was collected in 8 mL Vacutainer Cell Preparation Tubes, from which PBMCs were isolated by centrifugation and then cryopreserved.

The sample originates from a study of PD-1 blockade in classical Hodgkin lymphoma (dated by TCRdb to 2020 to 2021). Looking at the study overall: Nivolumab dosing was 3 mg/kg intravenously every 2 weeks, continuing until either disease progression or unacceptable toxicity. A peripheral blood immune signature of response to PD-1 blockade in classical Hodgkin lymphoma was defined using TCR beta sequencing and CyTOF.

The Qiagen DNeasy kit was used to extract genomic DNA from unsorted PBMCs and from the negatively selected CD4+ and CD8+ fractions. Using primers that anneal to V and J segments, immunoSEQ multiplex PCR amplified the TCR beta CDR3 regions. A synthetic immune receptor repertoire was used to minimize amplification bias, and remaining bias was computationally removed after sequencing. On the authors' methods: Custom Python scripts were used to quantify repertoire diversity as the Shannon entropy index. Unsorted, CD4+ and CD8+ repertoires were analyzed separately, except in combined analyses where CD4+ and CD8+ sequences were merged in silico. Clonal expansion was defined as at least a 2-fold frequency increase after treatment relative to C1D1, with a pseudocount of 0.5 for undetected baseline clones. Singleton clones were defined as clones with 0 or 1 copy at C1D1, and non-singleton clones were defined as clones with 2 or more copies. Clones expanded in unsorted samples were annotated as CD4+, CD8+ or unknown by matching protein sequences in sorted samples from the same patient. Diversity changes from C1D1 to C4D1 were tested in paired samples using Wilcoxon tests. The source is immuneACCESS, and TCRdb retained only in-frame sequences with V and J called. Part of the clones is not carried over; for the studies checked, unresolved V genes explain less than half of this, and the remainder is unexplained. V and J calls and clone size come straight from that table; D and trimming were deduced from the DNA. Counted in this sample were about 11,000 clones; 70% to 85% of them appeared once. The biggest ten clones account for approximately 5% of the sample.

Broader findings and caveats from the paper: Patients starting nivolumab less than 1 year after ASCT had lower diversity and were excluded from later analyses to avoid confounding by immune reconstitution. Baseline TCR diversity was reported to be lower in newly diagnosed patients than in healthy donors and to be lower still in relapsed/refractory patients. CD4+ but not CD8+ TCR diversity rose significantly by C4D1 (p=0.0027 vs p=0.16), most apparent in complete responders (p=0.02). The study covered only a single clinical trial cohort, and the causes of the repertoire differences, possibly disease activity or prior therapy, were still not defined. Baseline diversity similar to that of newly diagnosed patients was observed in trial patients achieving complete response, whereas significantly lower diversity was observed in partial responders and progressors.

As encoded in the germline V gene, CDR1 is SGHVS while CDR2 is FNYEAQ. The CDR3 goes from the cysteine to the phenylalanine over 16 residues. The read is trimmed to its CDR3 DNA, 48 bases read in frame from base 1. The V end loses 2 bases and the J end loses 9 bases, and a stretch of 22 bases separates them. The chain is encoded by TRBV7-6 joined to TRBJ1-1; a tentative D call is TRBD1 (6 bases match). Here the sequenced sample was peripheral blood mononuclear cells (PBMCs), taken before the second cycle of nivolumab. The source of this sequence is a human donor with classical Hodgkin lymphoma. The CDR3 sequence is CASSLLGGTRREKAFF. The bases are TGTGCCAGCAGCTTACTAGGCGGGACACGGCGGGAAAAAGCTTTCTTT.